Shown below are 8 T cell receptor beta chains from a single sample sequenced in a study of blood T cell repertoires in COVID-19. TCRdb keeps only in-frame clones here, not all; method: immunoSEQ multiplex PCR. Of fewer than 90,000 clones listed, 75% to 90% were seen once; the top ten hold about 10%. Input material: peripheral blood. These receptors originate from a human donor in a cohort sampled during active COVID-19.

The V gene is TRBV25-1, the J gene TRBJ2-3, with 8 nucleotides matching TRBD1. The germline CDR1 and CDR2 sequences are MGHDK and SYGVNS. CDR3 length: 15 residues. J was trimmed by 1 base and V by 6 bases; bases with no gene match: 6. CDR3 protein: CASRQTGAGTDTQYF. The CDR3 bases are TGTGCCAGCAGACAGACAGGGGCGGGCACAGATACGCAGTATTTT.

The gene calls are TRBV30 and TRBJ1-2; the D gene is possibly TRBD1 (6 bases). The CDR3 is 15 residues long. The ends were cut back, 5 bases at V and 7 bases at J, with 23 bases in the middle. Per the germline V gene, CDR1 is GTSNPN and CDR2 is SVGIG (reference sequence). In DNA, the CDR3 is TGTGCCTGGGGAGGGGGTCAAGCGGGCGCCGGTGGCTACACCTTC. Protein: CAWGGGQAGAGGYTF.

This chain links TRBV11-2 with TRBJ1-2; D gene unclear. The length of the CDR3 is 14 residues. V was shortened by 0 bases and J by 2 bases, with 7 bases between the two germline ends. CDR1 is SGHAT, CDR2 FQNNGV, per germline. The CDR3 DNA is TGTGCCAGCAGCTTAGATAGAGGAAACTATGGCTACACCTTC. It is translated as CASSLDRGNYGYTF.

This chain connects TRBV5-4 to TRBJ1-2; perhaps TRBD1 as D (5 bases). The CDR3 consists of 14 residues. Trimming took 1 base from V and 5 from J, leaving 12 bases between them. Germline CDR1 and CDR2: SGHNT and YYREEE (reference sequence). CDR3 residues: CASSLPGIRYGYTF. The CDR3 region has the DNA TGTGCCAGCAGCTTGCCAGGGATCCGGTATGGCTACACCTTC.

The rearrangement joins TRBV4-2 to TRBJ2-2; the match to TRBD2 covers 7 bases. Trimming took 3 bases from V and 6 from J; bases not matched to a gene: 4. CDR3 length: 14 residues. Germline CDR1 LGHNA, CDR2 YNFKEQ. The CDR3 nucleotides read TGTGCCAGCAGCCAGTCCACTAGCGCCGGGGAGCTGTTTTTT. Its translation is CASSQSTSAGELFF.

The chain employs TRBV28 and TRBJ1-2; D is uncertain. CDR1 is MDHEN and CDR2 is SYDVKM in the germline V gene. This CDR3 is built from 14 residues. V lost 3 bases and J lost 0, with 8 bases in between. The CDR3 region has the DNA TGTGCCAGCAGTTTCATCCAGACTAACTATGGCTACACCTTC. It translates to CASSFIQTNYGYTF.

The CDR3 sequence: CASSLLRVAAETYEQYF. The CDR3 bases are TGTGCCAGCAGCCTCTTGCGGGTAGCGGCAGAGACCTACGAGCAGTACTTC. The genes are TRBV14 and TRBJ2-7; possible D gene TRBD2, 6 bases. Trimming left V 4 bases short and J 2 bases short, with 21 bases between. CDR3 length: 17 residues. The germline V gene encodes CDR1 SGHDN and CDR2 FVKESK.

This clone appeared a single time. V usage is TRBV18 and J usage is TRBJ2-7; maybe TRBD2 (6 bases). The germline gives CDR1 KGHSH, CDR2 LQKENI. Trimming removed 0 bases from V and 4 bases from J, with 10 bases in between. The CDR3 totals 14 residues. The CDR3 spells CASSPPTSKYEQYF. Here the CDR3 DNA reads TGTGCCAGCTCACCACCGACTAGTAAGTACGAGCAGTACTTC. Full variable domain (remainder filled in from reference TRBV18 and TRBJ2-7): NAGVMQNPRHLVRRRGQEARLRCSPMKGHSHVYWYRQLPEEGLKFMVYLQKENIIDESGMPKERFSAEFPKEGPSILRIQQVVRGDSAAYFCASSPPTSKYEQYFGPGTRLTVT.